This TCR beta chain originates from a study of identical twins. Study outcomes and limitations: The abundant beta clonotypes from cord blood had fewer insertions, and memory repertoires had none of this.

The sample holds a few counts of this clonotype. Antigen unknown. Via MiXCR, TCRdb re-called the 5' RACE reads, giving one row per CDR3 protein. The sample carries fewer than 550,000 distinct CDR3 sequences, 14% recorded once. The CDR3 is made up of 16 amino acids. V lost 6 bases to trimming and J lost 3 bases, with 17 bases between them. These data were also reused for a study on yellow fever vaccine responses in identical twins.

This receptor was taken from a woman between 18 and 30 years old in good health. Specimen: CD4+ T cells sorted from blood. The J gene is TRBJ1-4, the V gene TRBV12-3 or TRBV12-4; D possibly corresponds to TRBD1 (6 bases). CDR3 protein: CASSRGDNVANEKLFF. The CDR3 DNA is TGTGCCAGCAGCCGAGGGGACAACGTAGCTAATGAAAAACTGTTTTTT.